This is a list of T cell receptor beta chains from one sample in a study of blood T cells in healthy people across ages. MiXCR, run by TCRdb on the 5' RACE reads, gives a single entry per CDR3 protein. The sample holds some 1,500,000 distinct CDR3 sequences; 40% to 45% are singletons and the top ten take under 5%. Sample: blood. The receptors shown here come from a woman younger than 35 in good health. Each CDR3 is given with its conserved first and last residue.

CDR3: CSARDLARPYNEQYF
V: TRBV20-1
J: TRBJ2-7

CDR3: CASSPQGGVTTDTQYF
V: TRBV7-3
J: TRBJ2-3

CDR3: CASSHGTPANTGELFF
V: TRBV7-3
J: TRBJ2-2

CDR3: CASSVIAGPWDNEQFF
V: TRBV2
J: TRBJ2-1

CDR3: CASSETSVGTGYSPLHF
V: TRBV6-1
J: TRBJ1-6

CDR3: CASSTNQAVYNEQYF
V: TRBV7-9
J: TRBJ2-5

CDR3: CASSSAGTGYQDTQYF
V: TRBV5-1
J: TRBJ2-3

CDR3: CATWDGRVPDTQYF
V: TRBV10-3
J: TRBJ2-3

CDR3: CASSVWGQGVAFF
V: TRBV9
J: TRBJ1-1

CDR3: CASSLRGGVTYEQYF
V: TRBV27
J: TRBJ2-7

CDR3: CSVPDRTDTQYF
V: TRBV20-1
J: TRBJ2-3

CDR3: CASSLAGVWHQQFF
V: TRBV7-2
J: TRBJ2-1

CDR3: CSVGRAVGSYEQYF
V: TRBV29-1
J: TRBJ2-7

CDR3: CSARTSWGANTEAFF
V: TRBV20-1
J: TRBJ1-1

CDR3: CASSSPGLVLNSEQYF
V: TRBV2
J: -

CDR3: CSVVGQSNEKLFF
V: TRBV29-1
J: TRBJ1-4

CDR3: CSVEVGLAGGRYF
V: TRBV29-1
J: TRBJ2-4

CDR3: CASRPPGLANEQYF
V: TRBV28
J: TRBJ2-5

CDR3: CASSSRLAREQYF
V: TRBV5-6
J: TRBJ2-7

CDR3: CSVERTSLGGNYNEQYF
V: TRBV29-1
J: -

CDR3: CASSERVTSSNQPQHF
V: TRBV6-1
J: TRBJ1-5

CDR3: CASSYGDRGNSPLHF
V: TRBV6-6
J: TRBJ1-6

CDR3: CASSLRTGDGYTF
V: TRBV7-2
J: TRBJ1-2

CDR3: CSARDSRSGHTDTQYF
V: TRBV20-1
J: TRBJ2-3

CDR3: CASSPPTGGHYEQYF
V: TRBV18
J: TRBJ2-7

CDR3: CSLTSGGQSTDTQYF
V: TRBV20-1
J: TRBJ2-3

CDR3: CASSSGTGGHQPQHF
V: TRBV6-5
J: TRBJ1-5

CDR3: CSANHQGEGNYGYTF
V: TRBV20-1
J: TRBJ1-2

CDR3: CASSWGLAVTYNEQYF
V: TRBV5-1
J: -

CDR3: CASSLPHRVTYEQYF
V: TRBV5-6
J: TRBJ2-7

CDR3: CASSYGGIGETQYF
V: TRBV6-6
J: TRBJ2-5

CDR3: CASSPYRGPNSPLHF
V: TRBV7-2
J: TRBJ1-6

CDR3: CASSRLPGTGAEKLFF
V: TRBV7-6
J: TRBJ1-4

CDR3: CASSLSTAEETQYF
V: TRBV27
J: TRBJ2-5

CDR3: CASSLGTTAKNIQYF
V: TRBV11-2
J: TRBJ2-4

CDR3: CASSQDYGTGHGDTQYF
V: TRBV4-2
J: TRBJ2-3

CDR3: CSARDGGPSYEQYF
V: TRBV20-1
J: TRBJ2-7

CDR3: CASSLVVGASYNEQFF
V: TRBV7-9
J: TRBJ2-1

CDR3: CSARDLGQNYGYTF
V: TRBV20-1
J: TRBJ1-2

CDR3: CAIAGQGVGNTIYF
V: TRBV10-3
J: TRBJ1-3

CDR3: CASRPTNLEGFFIRSGSRYGQYF
V: TRBV6-2/TRBV6-3
J: TRBJ2-5

CDR3: CAISESGLMNTEAFF
V: TRBV10-3
J: TRBJ1-1

CDR3: CSAIPPTGGIADTQYF
V: TRBV20-1
J: TRBJ2-3

CDR3: CASSGLKTPRETQYF
V: TRBV9
J: TRBJ2-5

CDR3: CASSLDRENSPLHF
V: TRBV5-1
J: TRBJ1-6

CDR3: CASREEPYGYTF
V: TRBV6-2/TRBV6-3
J: TRBJ1-2

CDR3: CASSPRVLGGGNEQYF
V: TRBV7-2
J: -

CDR3: CSVLYRAINEQYF
V: TRBV29-1
J: -

CDR3: CSARDVPPGTQYF
V: TRBV20-1
J: -